One and the same sample provided the 26 T cell receptor beta chains below, sequenced in a study of CD8 T cells in ankylosing spondylitis. TCRdb re-derived calls from the 5' RACE reads in MiXCR, one entry per CDR3 protein. The sample holds roughly 100,000 distinct CDR3 sequences, about 8.3% seen once. Specimen: blood, either unsorted or a sorted T cell fraction (not recorded which). These receptor sequences come from a male donor with ankylosing spondylitis or in good health (not recorded which).

V and J are TRBV4-3 and TRBJ2-1; 8 nucleotides align to TRBD2. With V trimmed by 4 bases and J by 5 bases, 10 bases remained unmatched. The CDR3 sequence is 16 residues long. Germline CDR1 is LGHNA and CDR2 is YSLEER. CDR3 in amino acids: CASSPLGSGVDNEQFF. The CDR3 nucleotides are TGCGCCAGCAGCCCCTTGGGTAGCGGGGTCGACAATGAGCAGTTCTTC.

In this sample, this clonotype turned up many times. This chain connects TRBV5-1 to TRBJ2-1, with 9 bases aligning to TRBD2. The CDR3 has 18 residues. Germline V CDR1 and CDR2: SGHRS, YFSETQ. V lost 0 bases, J lost 5 bases, and 12 bases stayed unmatched. The DNA of the CDR3 is TGCGCCAGCAGCTTGGAGCTTAGCGGGAGTGAGAAGAACAATGAGCAGTTCTTC. The encoded protein is CASSLELSGSEKNNEQFF. Full variable domain (remainder filled in from reference TRBV5-1 and TRBJ2-1): KAGVTQTPRYLIKTRGQQVTLSCSPISGHRSVSWYQQTPGQGLQFLFEYFSETQRNKGNFPGRFSGRQFSNSRSEMNVSTLELGDSALYLCASSLELSGSEKNNEQFFGPGTRLTVL.

In its sample, this clonotype was seen many times. The chain carries TRBV5-1 and TRBJ2-5, with TRBD2 identical over 7 bases. CDR1 is SGHRS and CDR2 is YFSETQ in the germline V gene. This CDR3 region has 15 residues. With V trimmed by 0 bases and J by 4 bases, 6 bases remained unmatched. The CDR3: CASSLEAREGETQYF. The CDR3 coding sequence is TGCGCCAGCAGCTTGGAGGCCAGGGAGGGAGAGACCCAGTACTTC.

This clonotype was counted many times. This sequence joins TRBV7-2 and TRBJ2-7; TRBD1 matches at 9 bases. Germline V gene data show CDR1 as SGHTA and CDR2 as FQGNSA. This CDR3 contains 15 residues. Trimming removed 5 bases from V and 3 bases from J; junction bases left unmatched: 8. The CDR3 loop is CASSPQTGGIYEQYF. The CDR3, as DNA: TGTGCCAGCAGCCCCCAGACAGGGGGGATCTACGAGCAGTACTTC.

Many counts were recorded for this clonotype. Here the CDR3 DNA reads TGTGCTAGTGGTTTGGTACCGAGCGGGAGGGCCGCCTACGAGCAGTACTTC. This encodes CASGLVPSGRAAYEQYF. The rearrangement uses TRBV12-5 and TRBJ2-7; 10 bases align to TRBD2. V was clipped by 0 bases and J by 2 bases; unmatched bases: 7. CDR3 length equals 17 residues. The germline V gene encodes CDR1 LGHNT and CDR2 FRNRAP.

This clonotype appeared many times. This chain links TRBV9 with TRBJ2-3; D remains unclear. The ends were cut back, 1 base at V and 6 bases at J, with 6 bases in the middle. Germline-derived CDR1 and CDR2 are SGDLS and YYNGEE. The CDR3 sequence is 12 residues long. The chain's CDR3 is CASSVSLDTQYF. DNA for the CDR3: TGTGCCAGCAGCGTAAGCCTGGATACGCAGTATTTT.

This clonotype was seen many times. The CDR3, as DNA: TGCAGTGCTAGACTTATAGGTGGGCACACTGAAGCTTTCTTT. Amino acid sequence: CSARLIGGHTEAFF. This chain uses TRBV20-1 with TRBJ1-1; D is undetermined. The germline V gene has CDR1 DFQATT and CDR2 SNEGSKA (reference sequence). The CDR3 has 14 residues. V was pared by 2 bases and J by 3 bases, with 13 bases between.

This clonotype was counted ten times or more. CDR3 in amino acids: CATSRDQGAAYEQYF. CDR3 nucleotide sequence: TGTGCCACCAGCAGAGATCAGGGGGCGGCCTACGAGCAGTACTTC. The V and J genes are TRBV15 and TRBJ2-7; 8 nucleotides match TRBD1. The CDR3 extends over 15 amino acids. The germline V gene has CDR1 LNHNV and CDR2 YYDKDF (reference sequence). Unmatched junction bases numbered 3, after V lost 0 bases and J lost 2 bases.

This clonotype has ten or more counts. The V call is TRBV7-9, the J call TRBJ2-5; D remains unclear. CDR1 and CDR2 from the germline V gene are SEHNR and FQNEAQ (reference sequence). V was clipped by 4 bases and J by 0 bases, with 12 bases between them. The CDR3 consists of 15 residues. DNA for the CDR3: TGTGCCAGCAGCTATACCTACGAGTACCAAGAGACCCAGTACTTC. It specifies CASSYTYEYQETQYF. Combining the CDR3 with reference TRBV7-9 and TRBJ2-5 gives the whole variable domain DTGVSQNPRHKITKRGQNVTFRCDPISEHNRLYWYRQTLGQGPEFLTYFQNEAQLEKSRLLSDRFSAERPKGSFSTLEIQRTEQGDSAMYLCASSYTYEYQETQYFGPGTRLLVL.

CDR3 amino acids: CASSYNGPTDTQYF. Written as DNA, the CDR3 is TGTGCCAGCAGCTACAATGGACCGACAGATACGCAGTATTTT. The chain recombines TRBV7-9 with TRBJ2-3; D remains unclear. The germline V and J ends were trimmed by 4 bases and 3 bases, with 11 bases remaining between them. The CDR3 loop spans 14 amino acids. In germline, CDR1 is SEHNR, CDR2 FQNEAQ (reference sequence).

This clonotype was seen many times. The chain couples TRBV5-1 to TRBJ2-3, with 9 bases matching TRBD1. The CDR3 consists of 15 residues. The junction had 8 bases not matched to a gene; V was cut back by 4 bases and J by 5 bases. From germline, CDR1 is SGHRS and CDR2 YFSETQ. Here the CDR3 DNA reads TGCGCCAGCAGCAAGTCCGGGACAGGGATAGATACGCAGTATTTT. Its translation: CASSKSGTGIDTQYF.

This clonotype was detected only a few times. The chain uses TRBV5-4 and TRBJ1-2; D call uncertain. The length of the CDR3 is 15 residues. V was shortened by 2 bases and J by 4 bases, with 15 bases between the two germline ends. Germline values: CDR1 SGHNT, CDR2 YYREEE (reference sequence). Here the CDR3 reads CASSFLSDPSYGYTF. The CDR3 nucleotides are TGTGCCAGCAGCTTTCTTTCCGACCCTAGCTATGGCTACACCTTC.

Only a few counts were recorded for this clonotype. J is TRBJ2-1 and V is TRBV7-3; D unclear. This CDR3 has 15 amino acids. V was shortened by 0 bases and J by 6 bases, with 12 bases between the two germline ends. CDR1 and CDR2 (germline): SGHTA, FQGTGA. The CDR3 here is CASSLTPDLINEQFF. In DNA form, the CDR3 reads TGTGCCAGCAGCTTAACCCCGGACCTGATCAATGAGCAGTTCTTC.

The rearrangement uses TRBV10-3 and TRBJ1-5; weak D call: TRBD1 (6 bases). There are 16 residues in the CDR3. The germline CDR1 and CDR2 sequences are ENHRY and SYGVKD. Trimming left V 0 bases short and J 9 bases short, with 18 bases between. For the CDR3, the DNA is TGTGCCATCAGTGAGTCGGGGGCCTCCTGGGACCCGCCCCAGCATTTT. Encoded protein: CAISESGASWDPPQHF.

The V call is TRBV3-1, the J call TRBJ2-5; no clear D. V was clipped by 3 bases and J by 2 bases, with 10 bases between them. CDR1 LGHDT and CDR2 YNNKEL come from the germline V gene (reference sequence). The CDR3 is made up of 14 amino acids. CDR3 coding DNA: TGTGCCAGCAGCCAGCCAGTACTTCAAGAGACCCAGTACTTC. This codes for CASSQPVLQETQYF.

This clonotype was found many times. The rearrangement uses TRBV12-3 or TRBV12-4 and TRBJ1-1; TRBD1 matches at 7 bases. CDR3 length: 13 amino acids. The V segment lost 5 bases and the J segment 2 bases; nucleotides outside the gene matches: 2. CDR3 loop: CASSAGGNTEAFF. CDR3 nucleotides: TGTGCCAGCAGTGCAGGGGGTAACACTGAAGCTTTCTTT.

This clonotype was observed many times. This chain links TRBV7-9 with TRBJ2-1; D gene unclear. With 3 bases removed from V and 8 bases from J, the gap between germline ends came to 20 bases. There are 16 residues in the CDR3. The germline V gene has CDR1 SEHNR and CDR2 FQNEAQ (reference sequence). CDR3 bases: TGTGCCAGCAGCTTTATTTATGGCGGTCCGGCCGATGAGCAGTTCTTC. Amino acids: CASSFIYGGPADEQFF.

In this sample, this clonotype turned up a few times. The rearrangement uses TRBV10-3 and TRBJ2-7, with 8 bases aligning to TRBD2. V shed 0 bases, J shed 1 base, and the junction held 17 bases outside the gene matches. Germline CDR1 is ENHRY and CDR2 is SYGVKD. This CDR3 is built from 20 residues. CDR3 sequence: CAISESPAHQGTRGSYEQYF. The CDR3 DNA reads as TGTGCCATCAGTGAGTCCCCCGCTCACCAGGGGACTAGGGGATCCTACGAGCAGTACTTC.

This clonotype came up a few times. The CDR3 DNA reads TGTGCCAGCAGCAACCGAGGCGCCGGAGGAAACACCATATATTTT. It encodes CASSNRGAGGNTIYF. The gene calls are TRBV7-3 and TRBJ1-3; D remains ambiguous. CDR3 length: 15 amino acids. V shed 5 bases and J shed 4 bases, with 15 bases lying between them. Germline assignment: CDR1 SGHTA and CDR2 FQGTGA.

This clonotype was seen at least ten times. The CDR3 sequence: CASSSPRTGKAEAFF. CDR3 bases: TGTGCCAGCAGTAGTCCGAGGACAGGGAAAGCTGAAGCTTTCTTT. The J gene is TRBJ1-1, the V gene TRBV6-5; 8 bases line up with TRBD1. V shed 5 bases and J 6 bases; nucleotides not matched to a gene: 11. Germline lookup yields CDR1 MNHEY and CDR2 SVGAGI. This CDR3 has 15 amino acids.

There are many counts of this clonotype. This chain links TRBV10-3 with TRBJ1-3; D uncertain. V shed 3 bases and J shed 0 bases, with 6 bases lying between them. The CDR3 is 14 residues long. Per the germline V gene, CDR1 is ENHRY and CDR2 is SYGVKD. For the CDR3, the DNA is TGTGCCATCAGTGAAGGGATCTCTGGAAACACCATATATTTT. Its protein is CAISEGISGNTIYF.

This clonotype appeared once. V and J are TRBV27 and TRBJ2-7; a weak D match, TRBD2 (5 bases). CDR3 length equals 13 residues. Germline V lookup: CDR1 MNHEY, CDR2 SMNVEV (reference sequence). The germline V and J ends were trimmed by 5 bases and 6 bases, with 14 bases remaining between them. The CDR3 DNA reads as TGTGCCAGCAGTGAGGGCTCGTCTTCCGAGCAGTACTTC. Protein product: CASSEGSSSEQYF.

This clonotype occurred many times. CDR3 in amino acids: CASSYVRGEDTQYF. CDR3 bases: TGTGCCAGCAGTTACGTCCGCGGGGAAGATACGCAGTATTTT. This sequence joins TRBV6-5 and TRBJ2-3; TRBD2 is a possible D gene (6 bases). The germline CDR1 and CDR2 sequences are MNHEY and SVGAGI. The length of the CDR3 is 14 residues. V lost 2 bases to trimming and J lost 5 bases, with 11 bases between them.

This clonotype was recorded many times. The chain employs TRBV20-1 and TRBJ2-3; D gene uncertain. Germline CDR1 DFQATT, CDR2 SNEGSKA (reference sequence). The CDR3 totals 13 residues. The germline V and J ends were trimmed by 1 base and 0 bases, with 5 bases remaining between them. The CDR3 region is CSARGHSTDTQYF. CDR3 coding DNA: TGCAGTGCTAGAGGACACAGCACAGATACGCAGTATTTT.

This clonotype was counted many times. The chain has TRBV6-2 or TRBV6-3 and TRBJ1-5; no reliable D call. Germline V CDR1 and CDR2: MNHEY, SVGEGT. The CDR3 has 14 amino acids. Trimming took 6 bases from V and 1 from J, leaving 10 bases between them. The CDR3 loop is CASRSRRSNQPQHF. CDR3 bases: TGTGCCAGCAGATCCCGACGGAGCAATCAGCCCCAGCATTTT.

This clonotype has at least ten counts. The junction does not match germline at one end; this may be a read error. This sequence joins TRBV11-2 and TRBJ1-1; no definite D call. Germline CDR1 SGHAT, CDR2 FQNNGV. This CDR3 is built from 16 residues. The CDR3 DNA is TGTGCCAGCAGCTTAGTGCTGGGGAACCTGAAGACTGAAGCTTTCTTT. This sequence encodes CASSLVLGNLKTEAFF.